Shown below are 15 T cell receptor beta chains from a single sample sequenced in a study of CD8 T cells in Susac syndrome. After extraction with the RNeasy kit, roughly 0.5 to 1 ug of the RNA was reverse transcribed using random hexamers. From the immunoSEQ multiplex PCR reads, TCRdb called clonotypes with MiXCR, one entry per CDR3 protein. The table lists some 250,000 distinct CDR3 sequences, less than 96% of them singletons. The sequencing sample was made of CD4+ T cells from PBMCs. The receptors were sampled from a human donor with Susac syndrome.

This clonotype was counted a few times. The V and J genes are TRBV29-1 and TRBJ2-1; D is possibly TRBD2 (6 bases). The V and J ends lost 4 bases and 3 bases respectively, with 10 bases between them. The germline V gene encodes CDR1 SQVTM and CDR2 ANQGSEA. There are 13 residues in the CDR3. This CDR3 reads CSVGASVYNEQFF. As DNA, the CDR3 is TGCAGCGTTGGGGCTAGCGTCTACAATGAGCAGTTCTTC.

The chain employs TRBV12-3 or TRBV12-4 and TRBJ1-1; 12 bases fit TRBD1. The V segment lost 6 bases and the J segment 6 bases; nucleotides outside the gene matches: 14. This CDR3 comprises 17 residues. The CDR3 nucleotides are TGTGCCAGCAGCTTTGGGACAGGGGGCGCCCGGAGATCTGAAGCTTTCTTT. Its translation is CASSFGTGGARRSEAFF.

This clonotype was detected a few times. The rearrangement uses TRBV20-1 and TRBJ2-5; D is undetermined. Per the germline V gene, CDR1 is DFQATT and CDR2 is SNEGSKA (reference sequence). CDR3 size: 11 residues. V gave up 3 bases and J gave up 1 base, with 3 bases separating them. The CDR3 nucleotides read TGCAGTGCTAGTGGCCAAGAGACCCAGTACTTC. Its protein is CSASGQETQYF.

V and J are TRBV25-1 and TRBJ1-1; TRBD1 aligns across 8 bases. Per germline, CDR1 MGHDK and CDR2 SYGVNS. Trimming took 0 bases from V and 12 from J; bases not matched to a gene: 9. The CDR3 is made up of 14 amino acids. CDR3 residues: CASSEYTQGALTFF. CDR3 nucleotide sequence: TGTGCCAGCAGTGAATATACGCAGGGGGCGCTGACTTTCTTT.

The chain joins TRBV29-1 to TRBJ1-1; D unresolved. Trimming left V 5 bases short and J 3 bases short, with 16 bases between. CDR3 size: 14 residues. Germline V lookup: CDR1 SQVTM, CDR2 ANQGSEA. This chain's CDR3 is CSVYLGGRDTEAFF. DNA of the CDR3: TGCAGCGTTTATCTCGGCGGACGGGACACTGAAGCTTTCTTT.

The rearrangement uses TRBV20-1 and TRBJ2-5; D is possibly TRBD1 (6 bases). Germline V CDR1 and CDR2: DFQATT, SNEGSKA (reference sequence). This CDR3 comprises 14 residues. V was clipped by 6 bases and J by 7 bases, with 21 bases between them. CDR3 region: CSASLPQGRRTQYF. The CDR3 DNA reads TGCAGTGCCTCCTTACCACAGGGAAGGAGGACCCAGTACTTC.

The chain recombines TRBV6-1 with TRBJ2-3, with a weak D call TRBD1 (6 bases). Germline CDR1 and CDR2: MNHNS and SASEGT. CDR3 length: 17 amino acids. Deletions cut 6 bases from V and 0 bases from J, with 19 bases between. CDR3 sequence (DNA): TGTGCCAGCAGGATCCGGGACAAGATTTCTAGCACAGATACGCAGTATTTT. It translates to CASRIRDKISSTDTQYF.

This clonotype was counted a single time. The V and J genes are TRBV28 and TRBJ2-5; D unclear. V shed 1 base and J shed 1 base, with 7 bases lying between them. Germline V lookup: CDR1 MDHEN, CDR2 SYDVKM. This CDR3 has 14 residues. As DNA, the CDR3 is TGTGCCAGCAGTTTATCCGCAGGCCAAGAGACCCAGTACTTC. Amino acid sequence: CASSLSAGQETQYF.

CDR3 sequence: CAWSTGGGGKNIQYF. As DNA, the CDR3 is TGTGCCTGGAGTACCGGAGGGGGCGGCAAAAACATTCAGTACTTC. The rearrangement links TRBV30 to TRBJ2-4; TRBD1 might be the D (7 bases). Trimming stripped 2 bases from V and 3 bases from J, with 14 bases between. The CDR3 spans 15 residues. The germline gives CDR1 GTSNPN, CDR2 SVGIG (reference sequence).

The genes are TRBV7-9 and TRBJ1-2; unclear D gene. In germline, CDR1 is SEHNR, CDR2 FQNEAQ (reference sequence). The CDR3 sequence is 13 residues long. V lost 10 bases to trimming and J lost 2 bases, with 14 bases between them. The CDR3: CANTITANYGYTF. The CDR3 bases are TGTGCCAACACCATTACTGCGAACTATGGCTACACCTTC.

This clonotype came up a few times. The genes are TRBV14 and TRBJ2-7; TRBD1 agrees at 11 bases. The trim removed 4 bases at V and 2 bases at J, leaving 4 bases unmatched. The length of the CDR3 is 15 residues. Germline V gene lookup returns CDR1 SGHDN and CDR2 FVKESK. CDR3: CASSPGQGATYEQYF. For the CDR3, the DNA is TGTGCCAGCAGCCCCGGACAGGGGGCTACCTACGAGCAGTACTTC.

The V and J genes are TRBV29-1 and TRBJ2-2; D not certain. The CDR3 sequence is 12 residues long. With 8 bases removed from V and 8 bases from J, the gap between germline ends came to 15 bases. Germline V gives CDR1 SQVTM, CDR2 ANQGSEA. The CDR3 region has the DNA TGCAGCCTAGAAGTTCGTGGGGGGGAGCTGTTTTTT. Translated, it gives CSLEVRGGELFF.

The CDR3 DNA is TGCGCCAGCAGTCAAACCCAGACCGGGACAGTCTCCTACGAGCAGTACTTC. Protein product: CASSQTQTGTVSYEQYF. The chain has TRBV23-1 and TRBJ2-7, with TRBD1 matching over 7 bases. TRBV23-1 is known as an ORF, though its function is uncertain. The CDR3 runs to 17 residues. Trimming removed 2 bases from V and 0 bases from J; junction bases left unmatched: 10.

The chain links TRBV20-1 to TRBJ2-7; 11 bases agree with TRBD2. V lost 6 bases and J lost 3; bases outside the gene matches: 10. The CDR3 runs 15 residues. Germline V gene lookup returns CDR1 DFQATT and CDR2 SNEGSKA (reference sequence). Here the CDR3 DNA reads TGCAGTGCCCGTCCTCCGGGACTAGCGGTCTACGAGCAGTACTTC. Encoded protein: CSARPPGLAVYEQYF.

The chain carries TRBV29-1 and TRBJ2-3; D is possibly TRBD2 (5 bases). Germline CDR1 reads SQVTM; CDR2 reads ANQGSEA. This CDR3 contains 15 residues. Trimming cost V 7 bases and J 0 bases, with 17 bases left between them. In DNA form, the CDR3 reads TGCAGCGGCTCCCTCGGGGTTGCGAGCACAGATACGCAGTATTTT. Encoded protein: CSGSLGVASTDTQYF.